Listed below are T cell receptor beta chains from one sample, sequenced in a study of cytomegalovirus exposure and HLA in healthy donors. Assay used: immunoSEQ multiplex PCR; TCRdb lists only in-frame clones, some missing. This sample yields 150,000 to 200,000 clones, of which 79% are seen a single time; approximately 1.4% belongs to the top ten. Sequencing was carried out using PBMCs. Source of these receptors: a girl aged 5-17 years in good health and CMV-seropositive. Both conserved end residues are part of each CDR3. The D gene is left open where the match is weak. Only part of the rows carry a size: once, few, many, or a class if the clone is expanded.

size	V	D	J	CDR3	DNA
few	TRBV2	NA	TRBJ1-3	CASSERETSSGNTIYF	TGTGCCAGCAGTGAACGAGAAACGAGCTCTGGAAACACCATATATTTT
NA	TRBV9	TRBD1	TRBJ2-5	CASSVVGQGKETQYF	TGTGCCAGCAGCGTAGTAGGACAGGGGAAAGAGACCCAGTACTTC
NA	TRBV27	NA	TRBJ2-7	CASSSLSYEQYF	TGTGCCAGCAGTTCCCTCTCCTACGAGCAGTACTTC
NA	TRBV7-2	TRBD1	TRBJ1-1	CASSRQGRGNTEAFF	TGTGCCAGCAGCCGACAGGGGAGAGGGAACACTGAAGCTTTCTTT
NA	TRBV2	NA	TRBJ2-2	CASSGQTNTGELFF	TGTGCCAGCAGTGGACAAACGAACACCGGGGAGCTGTTTTTT
few	TRBV4-1	NA	TRBJ2-4	CATGRGAPNIQYF	TGCGCCACTGGTCGCGGGGCGCCAAACATTCAGTACTTC
NA	TRBV5-1	TRBD1	TRBJ1-4	CASSLAGQVNEKLFF	TGCGCCAGCAGCTTGGCGGGACAGGTTAATGAAAAACTGTTTTTT
NA	TRBV4-3	NA	TRBJ2-5	CASSQDRASWETQYF	TGCGCCAGCAGCCAAGATCGCGCTAGCTGGGAGACCCAGTACTTC
NA	TRBV7-9	TRBD2	TRBJ2-3	CASSTSSGGAMETDTQYF	TGTGCCAGCAGCACCTCTAGCGGGGGGGCTATGGAGACAGATACGCAGTATTTT
NA	TRBV4-1	NA	TRBJ2-7	CASSQVGAVDEQYF	TGCGCCAGCAGCCAAGTAGGGGCAGTAGACGAGCAGTACTTC
NA	TRBV19	TRBD2	TRBJ2-2	CASSIAAGGQFGELFF	TGTGCCAGTAGTATAGCAGCGGGGGGGCAGTTCGGGGAGCTGTTTTTT
NA	TRBV5-4	NA	TRBJ2-7	CASSLDGAYEQYF	TGTGCCAGCAGCTTGGACGGGGCCTACGAGCAGTACTTC
NA	TRBV6-1	TRBD1	TRBJ2-5	CASIQGDFAKETQYF	TGTGCCAGCATACAGGGGGATTTTGCCAAAGAGACCCAGTACTTC
few	TRBV11-3	NA	TRBJ1-1	CASSLRTSNTEAFF	TGTGCCAGCAGCTTGAGGACATCGAACACTGAAGCTTTCTTT
NA	TRBV5-6	NA	TRBJ1-5	CASSLSSSNQPQHF	TGTGCCAGCAGCTTAAGTAGCTCTAATCAGCCCCAGCATTTT
NA	TRBV10-3	TRBD1	TRBJ2-7	CAIGGQDSYEQYF	TGTGCCATCGGCGGACAGGACTCCTACGAGCAGTACTTC
once	TRBV5-8	TRBD1	TRBJ1-3	CASSLEQGGFSGNTIYF	TGTGCCAGCAGCTTGGAACAGGGGGGATTCTCTGGAAACACCATATATTTT
NA	TRBV9	NA	TRBJ2-2	CASSGLTGKAAGELFF	TGTGCCAGCAGCGGGCTAACAGGGAAGGCCGCCGGGGAGCTGTTTTTT
NA	TRBV5-6	TRBD1	TRBJ1-2	CASSEGTGGGGYTF	TGTGCCAGCAGCGAGGGGACAGGGGGTGGTGGCTACACCTTC
NA	TRBV11-3	TRBD2	TRBJ2-7	CASSPLALRYEQYF	TGTGCCAGCAGCCCACTAGCGTTGCGCTACGAGCAGTACTTC
NA	TRBV5-1	TRBD2	TRBJ2-5	CASSLAGGEAETQYF	TGCGCCAGCAGCTTGGCCGGGGGGGAGGCAGAGACCCAGTACTTC
NA	TRBV5-4	TRBD1	TRBJ2-3	CASSLQGTMTDTQYF	TGTGCCAGCAGCTTACAGGGGACGATGACAGATACGCAGTATTTT
NA	TRBV6-4	NA	TRBJ1-1	CASRQKEDRKLNTEAFF	TGTGCCAGCAGACAAAAAGAGGATCGTAAGCTGAACACTGAAGCTTTCTTT
NA	TRBV5-8	NA	TRBJ2-7	CASSPGTTYEQYF	TGTGCCAGCAGCCCCGGGACAACCTACGAGCAGTACTTC
NA	TRBV13	NA	TRBJ2-7	CASSLAGAEQYF	TGTGCCAGCAGCTTGGCAGGGGCCGAGCAGTACTTC
NA	TRBV18	TRBD1	TRBJ2-7	CASSPAGGFYEQYF	TGTGCCAGCTCACCTGCAGGGGGCTTCTACGAGCAGTACTTC
NA	TRBV11-3	NA	TRBJ2-2	CASSPPWEENTGELFF	TGTGCCAGCAGCCCGCCGTGGGAGGAGAACACCGGGGAGCTGTTTTTT
NA	TRBV15	TRBD1	TRBJ2-1	CATRGTGTGVYNEQFF	TGTGCCACCCGTGGCACCGGGACAGGGGTCTACAATGAGCAGTTCTTC
NA	TRBV19	NA	TRBJ1-4	CASSPGYVFVGEKLFF	TGTGCCAGTAGTCCTGGTTACGTGTTTGTCGGTGAAAAACTGTTTTTT
NA	TRBV7-9	TRBD1	TRBJ2-3	CASSLTGASTVDTQYF	TGTGCCAGCAGCCTGACAGGGGCGTCTACGGTCGATACGCAGTATTTT
NA	TRBV7-2	TRBD2	TRBJ2-1	CASSSPSSGGSPYNEQFF	TGTGCCAGCAGCTCCCCCTCTAGCGGGGGGTCCCCCTACAATGAGCAGTTCTTC
NA	TRBV13	NA	TRBJ2-1	CASSLQGFKDGEQFF	TGTGCCAGCAGCTTACAGGGCTTTAAGGATGGTGAGCAGTTCTTC
few	TRBV27	NA	TRBJ2-1	CASSNTGLNNEQFF	TGTGCCAGCAGTAATACTGGTTTGAACAATGAGCAGTTCTTC
NA	TRBV18	TRBD2	TRBJ2-1	CASSPLAGVYNEQFF	TGTGCCAGCTCACCCCTAGCGGGGGTTTACAATGAGCAGTTCTTC
once	TRBV5-4	NA	TRBJ2-5	CASSPGRMETQYF	TGTGCCAGCAGCCCAGGGCGCATGGAGACCCAGTACTTC